A selection of T cell receptor beta chains follows, all from one sample in a study of cytomegalovirus exposure and HLA in healthy donors. Clones were read by immunoSEQ multiplex PCR, and TCRdb kept only the in-frame ones, dropping some. This sample carries hundreds of thousands of clones, 82% of them seen once, and the ten largest clones take about 6%. The specimen was PBMCs. These receptors were collected from a man aged 35-49 years in good health and CMV-seropositive. Each CDR3 is given with its conserved first and last residue.

j_call v_call cdr3_aa
TRBJ2-2 TRBV7-7 CASSSQQNTGELFF
TRBJ1-2 TRBV15 CATSREAATGPANYGYTF
TRBJ1-5 TRBV9 CASSPRSSGQPQHF
TRBJ2-2 TRBV27 CASSFRGIVGELFF
TRBJ1-1 TRBV7-8 CASSLDPGTGSYDANTEAFF
TRBJ1-2 TRBV5-5 CASSLGDRGYRRGYTF
TRBJ2-2 TRBV19 CASSIWVAKGTGELFF
TRBJ2-3 TRBV9 CASSGVGHTDTQYF
TRBJ2-1 TRBV9 CASSDRVLGSGEQFF
TRBJ1-4 TRBV29-1 CSVQGPNEKLFF
TRBJ1-2 TRBV7-9 CASSLHSWTNNNYGYTF
TRBJ1-1 TRBV10-3 CAIRQTGEVAEAFF
TRBJ2-5 TRBV5-4 CASSRSAGQQETQYF
TRBJ2-7 TRBV2 CASSPGQGADEQYF